The T cell receptor beta chain described here comes from a study of T cells in Graves' hyperthyroidism and ophthalmopathy. Overall study findings and caveats: Ophthalmopathy could be told apart from stable hyperthyroidism with a 13 V-J model. The model made its ophthalmopathy prediction, and onset followed a median around 6.9 months later. Clonotypes that were expanded in thyroid above 0.001 mostly appeared in blood too.

The CDR3 contains 13 residues. Germline-derived CDR1 and CDR2 are DFQATT and SNEGSKA (reference sequence). Losses at the gene ends were 5 bases for V and 5 bases for J; bases not matched to a gene: 8. As regards this clonotype: Its antigen is not identified.

Template material for amplifying TCR beta CDR3 regions consisted of RNA transcripts. TCR CDR3 regions were first amplified by RT-PCR with HTBI primers. One entry per CDR3 protein results from TCRdb running MiXCR on the multiplex PCR reads. Of hundreds of thousands of distinct CDR3 sequences listed, 15% to 20% are singletons. Active moderate-to-severe ophthalmopathy, Clinical Activity Score at least 3, NOSPECS at least 4, under 3 months' duration. Sample: blood. The sequence came from a man between 40 and 49 years old with Graves' ophthalmopathy. The chain couples TRBV20-1 to TRBJ2-5, with TRBD1 matching 7 bases. The CDR3 loop is CSAGRDSGETQYF. In DNA, the CDR3 is TGCAGTGCTGGCCGGGACAGTGGGGAGACCCAGTACTTC.